Following are 32 T cell receptor beta chains from one sample sequenced in a study of T cells in Graves' hyperthyroidism and ophthalmopathy. RNA transcripts were the template for amplifying TCR beta CDR3 regions. When the TCR CDR3 underwent first-round RT-PCR, the HTBI primer set was used. TCRdb independently ran MiXCR on the multiplex PCR reads; one entry per CDR3 protein. The sample consists of about 690,000 distinct CDR3 sequences, roughly 17% of them appearing once. Sequencing was carried out using blood. Receptors originate from a man aged 50 to 60 with Graves' hyperthyroidism.

This clonotype was seen many times. The rearrangement links TRBV6-1 to TRBJ1-2, with 8 bases lining up with TRBD1. Germline CDR1 MNHNS, CDR2 SASEGT. The CDR3 consists of 15 residues. V trimming: 9 bases; J trimming: 1 base; junction bases outside the gene matches: 10. The CDR3 sequence is CASTGQGRDNYGYTF. CDR3 coding DNA: TGTGCCAGTACTGGACAGGGTAGGGATAACTATGGCTACACCTTC.

This clonotype has just a few counts. The chain links TRBV19 to TRBJ2-2, with D perhaps matching TRBD1 (6 bases). Trimming cost V 3 bases and J 2 bases, with 10 bases left between them. The CDR3 extends over 15 amino acids. Looked up from germline, CDR1 is LNHDA and CDR2 is SQIVND (reference sequence). As DNA, the CDR3 is TGTGCCAGTAGTATCGTAGGGGGTAACACCGGGGAGCTGTTTTTT. This translates into CASSIVGGNTGELFF.

To note about this clonotype: It may be a read error: a sequence one base away is much more abundant. V gene TRBV3-1 combines with J gene TRBJ1-1, with D uncertain. This CDR3 has 14 residues. Germline V gives CDR1 LGHDT, CDR2 YNNKEL (reference sequence). CDR3 sequence: CASSRGLENTEASF. In nucleotides, the CDR3 is TGTGCCAGCAGCCGCGGACTCGAGAACACTGAAGCTTCCTTT. Full variable domain (rest looked up from reference TRBV3-1 and TRBJ1-1): DTAVSQTPKYLVTQMGNDKSIKCEQNLGHDTMYWYKQDSKKFLKIMFSYNNKELIINETVPNRFSPKSPDKAHLNLHINSLELGDSAVYFCASSRGLENTEASFGQGTRLTVV.

The V gene is TRBV12-3 or TRBV12-4, the J gene TRBJ1-2; the D gene is possibly TRBD1 (6 bases). The CDR3 is made up of 14 amino acids. The germline V and J ends were trimmed by 3 bases and 1 base, with 9 bases remaining between them. The CDR3 sequence: CASSFGGLNYGYTF. Written as DNA, the CDR3 is TGTGCCAGCAGTTTCGGGGGGCTTAACTATGGCTACACCTTC.

This clonotype was recorded many times. The CDR3 bases are TGCGCCAGCAGCCCCGGAGCGGGCGGGGAGCTGTTTTTT. Residues: CASSPGAGGELFF. The rearrangement uses TRBV5-1 and TRBJ2-2; tentative D call: TRBD2 (6 bases). V was pared by 4 bases and J by 7 bases, with 11 bases between. Germline CDR1 reads SGHRS; CDR2 reads YFSETQ. The CDR3 sequence is 13 residues long.

Concerning this clonotype itself: A much larger clone is a single base away; this may be a read error. V and J are TRBV6-5 and TRBJ1-1, with 7 bases matching TRBD1. The CDR3 length is 16 residues. Germline V lookup: CDR1 MNHEY, CDR2 SVGAGI. The CDR3: CASSYSEGTANTGAFF. CDR3 DNA: TGTGCCAGCAGTTACTCGGAGGGGACAGCGAACACTGGAGCTTTCTTT.

In its sample, this clonotype was seen many times. The rearrangement joins TRBV30 to TRBJ1-1; D might be TRBD1 (6 bases). Germline V lookup: CDR1 GTSNPN, CDR2 SVGIG (reference sequence). The CDR3 loop spans 14 amino acids. With 2 bases removed from V and 1 base from J, the gap between germline ends came to 11 bases. CDR3 in amino acids: CAWSLGQANTEAFF. Here the CDR3 DNA reads TGTGCCTGGAGTCTGGGACAAGCGAACACTGAAGCTTTCTTT.

The rearrangement joins TRBV28 to TRBJ2-4; 9 nucleotides align to TRBD2. This CDR3 is built from 17 residues. The germline CDR1 and CDR2 sequences are MDHEN and SYDVKM. After removal of 2 bases from V and 2 bases from J, the junction contained 7 bases not matched to a gene. CDR3 loop: CASSLGAGGRSKNIQYF. DNA of the CDR3: TGTGCCAGCAGTTTAGGAGCGGGAGGTCGGTCCAAAAACATTCAGTACTTC. Full variable domain (rest looked up from reference TRBV28 and TRBJ2-4): DVKVTQSSRYLVKRTGEKVFLECVQDMDHENMFWYRQDPGLGLRLIYFSYDVKMKEKGDIPEGYSVSREKKERFSLILESASTNQTSMYLCASSLGAGGRSKNIQYFGAGTRLSVL.

This clonotype was seen a handful of times. The rearrangement links TRBV5-1 to TRBJ2-7; 7 bases line up with TRBD1. The CDR3 consists of 14 residues. J gave up 4 bases and V 0 bases, and 4 bases lay outside the gene matches. CDR1 and CDR2 from the germline V gene are SGHRS and YFSETQ. In nucleotides, the CDR3 is TGCGCCAGCAGCTTGGATGGGACAGTGTACGAGCAGTACTTC. This codes for CASSLDGTVYEQYF.

This clonotype was counted at least ten times. The genes are TRBV9 and TRBJ2-2, with D unresolved. The CDR3 covers 13 residues. V was shortened by 1 base and J by 7 bases, with 8 bases between the two germline ends. Germline values: CDR1 SGDLS, CDR2 YYNGEE. CDR3 coding DNA: TGTGCCAGCAGCGTATCCCCTCTCGGGGAGCTGTTTTTT. Translation: CASSVSPLGELFF.

This clonotype was observed many times. This chain links TRBV7-9 with TRBJ2-5, with a tentative D call TRBD1 (5 bases). V was clipped by 5 bases and J by 3 bases, with 13 bases between them. Germline V lookup: CDR1 SEHNR, CDR2 FQNEAQ (reference sequence). This CDR3 is built from 14 residues. Here the CDR3 reads CASSPREGEETQYF. In DNA, the CDR3 is TGTGCCAGCAGCCCTCGAGAAGGGGAAGAGACCCAGTACTTC.

This clonotype was picked up many times. The chain combines TRBV6-1 with TRBJ1-1; weak D call: TRBD1 (6 bases). The CDR3 totals 14 residues. Germline V gene sequence: CDR1 MNHNS, CDR2 SASEGT. V gave up 5 bases and J gave up 10 bases, with 20 bases separating them. The CDR3 bases are TGTGCCAGCAGTCTAAACTCCCGGGGGGCCGGAGCTTTCTTT. Residues: CASSLNSRGAGAFF.

The V and J genes are TRBV5-1 and TRBJ2-5; 14 bases fit TRBD2. Germline CDR1 is SGHRS and CDR2 is YFSETQ. The CDR3 runs to 17 residues. The J segment lost 3 bases and the V segment lost 0 bases, leaving 4 bases of the junction unmatched. CDR3 amino acids: CASSLAPGLAGEETQYF. CDR3 nucleotide sequence: TGCGCCAGCAGCTTGGCCCCGGGACTAGCGGGAGAAGAGACCCAGTACTTC.

This clonotype was seen at least ten times. The V and J genes are TRBV9 and TRBJ2-7; 9 nucleotides align to TRBD1. The CDR3 has 15 amino acids. With 3 bases clipped from V and 2 bases from J, the junction kept 6 bases outside the gene matches. CDR1 is SGDLS and CDR2 is YYNGEE in the germline V gene. CDR3 nucleotide sequence: TGTGCCAGCAGCGCGAGACAGGGGGAGGCCTACGAGCAGTACTTC. Encoded protein: CASSARQGEAYEQYF.

This clonotype was observed a few times. This chain uses TRBV6-1 with TRBJ1-1; D is uncertain. Per the germline V gene, CDR1 is MNHNS and CDR2 is SASEGT. Trimming removed 7 bases at V and 8 bases at J, with 20 bases between. The CDR3 spans 14 residues. CDR3 coding DNA: TGTGCCAGCAAACTCCACTCGAGAGACGACGAAGCTTTCTTT. Its translation: CASKLHSRDDEAFF.

A few counts support this clonotype. The V gene is TRBV15, the J gene TRBJ2-7, with 14 bases lining up with TRBD2. This CDR3 has 14 residues. Germline V gives CDR1 LNHNV, CDR2 YYDKDF (reference sequence). Unmatched junction bases numbered 3, after V lost 5 bases and J lost 6 bases. Here the CDR3 reads CATSEGTSGSEQYF. The CDR3 DNA reads TGTGCCACCAGCGAGGGGACTAGCGGGAGCGAGCAGTACTTC.

This rearrangement joins TRBV19 to TRBJ1-2, with no clear D. Looked up from germline, CDR1 is LNHDA and CDR2 is SQIVND (reference sequence). Trimming removed 7 bases from V and 4 bases from J, with 13 bases in between. This CDR3 has 13 residues. In DNA, the CDR3 is TGTGCCAGTAAGCGCAGGACGGGCTATGGCTACACCTTC. Protein: CASKRRTGYGYTF.

This clonotype showed up many times. The rearrangement uses TRBV27 and TRBJ2-7, with D unresolved. The ends were cut back, 0 bases at V and 4 bases at J, with 7 bases in the middle. This CDR3 spans 13 amino acids. Germline values: CDR1 MNHEY, CDR2 SMNVEV (reference sequence). The CDR3 DNA reads as TGTGCCAGCAGTTTATCAGAAGCGTACGAGCAGTACTTC. Translating it yields CASSLSEAYEQYF.

The V call is TRBV6-2 or TRBV6-3, the J call TRBJ2-2, with unresolved D. Germline V lookup: CDR1 MNHEY, CDR2 SVGEGT. The germline V and J ends were trimmed by 0 bases and 5 bases, with 13 bases remaining between them. CDR3 length: 16 amino acids. In DNA form, the CDR3 reads TGTGCCAGCAGTTACTCCGTCTTGTCAACGACCGGGGAGCTGTTTTTT. Its protein is CASSYSVLSTTGELFF.

This clonotype was picked up a small number of times. J is TRBJ2-3 and V is TRBV30; 9 bases are shared with TRBD2. Germline V gene sequence: CDR1 GTSNPN, CDR2 SVGIG (reference sequence). V lost 8 bases to trimming and J lost 2 bases; unmatched junction nucleotides: 8. The length of the CDR3 is 14 residues. The CDR3 loop reads CAGSSGISTDTQYF. The DNA of the CDR3 is TGTGCCGGGTCTAGCGGGATTTCCACAGATACGCAGTATTTT.

The chain uses TRBV4-3 and TRBJ1-2; 9 nucleotides agree with TRBD1. Losses at the gene ends were 3 bases for V and 8 bases for J; bases not matched to a gene: 7. Germline V gene sequence: CDR1 LGHNA, CDR2 YSLEER. This CDR3 contains 14 residues. The CDR3: CASSHLQGAWGYTF. The DNA of the CDR3 is TGCGCCAGCAGCCATCTACAGGGGGCTTGGGGCTACACCTTC.

The sample holds a few counts of this clonotype. The rearrangement links TRBV7-2 to TRBJ2-1; 10 nucleotides line up with TRBD2. With V trimmed by 5 bases and J by 4 bases, 11 bases remained unmatched. The germline gives CDR1 SGHTA, CDR2 FQGNSA. The CDR3 sequence is 17 residues long. This CDR3 reads CASSPWHLSGGYNEQFF. CDR3 nucleotides: TGTGCCAGCAGCCCCTGGCATCTTAGCGGGGGGTACAATGAGCAGTTCTTC.

The chain recombines TRBV6-2 or TRBV6-3 with TRBJ1-1; 7 bases match TRBD1. J lost 9 bases, V lost 0 bases, and 4 bases had no gene match. The CDR3 totals 13 residues. CDR1 and CDR2 (germline): MNHEY, SVGEGT. CDR3 amino acids: CASSYSTGQKAFF. CDR3 DNA sequence: TGTGCCAGCAGTTACTCGACGGGACAGAAAGCTTTCTTT.

This clonotype was observed at least ten times. Relative to the germline gene, one junction end is altered; a read error may explain this. The rearrangement joins TRBV6-2 or TRBV6-3 to TRBJ2-1, with D possibly TRBD2 on 5 matching bases. Per the germline V gene, CDR1 is MNHEY and CDR2 is SVGEGT. This CDR3 spans 15 amino acids. The CDR3: CASSYSGSSYNEQFF. Written as DNA, the CDR3 is TGTGCCAGCAGCTACTCTGGGAGCTCCTACAATGAGCAGTTCTTC.

This clonotype was picked up a small number of times. V usage is TRBV9 and J usage is TRBJ2-2, with 11 nucleotides matching TRBD2. V shed 6 bases and J 6 bases; nucleotides not matched to a gene: 4. Germline V gives CDR1 SGDLS, CDR2 YYNGEE. The CDR3 sequence is 14 residues long. The CDR3 region is CASTLGLAAGELFF. In DNA form, the CDR3 reads TGTGCCAGCACCCTGGGACTAGCGGCCGGGGAGCTGTTTTTT. The full variable domain, its missing parts supplied by reference TRBV9 and TRBJ2-2, is DSGVTQTPKHLITATGQRVTLRCSPRSGDLSVYWYQQSLDQGLQFLIQYYNGEERAKGNILERFSAQQFPDLHSELNLSSLELGDSALYFCASTLGLAAGELFFGEGSRLTVL.

The chain joins TRBV5-1 to TRBJ2-3; a weak D match, TRBD2 (6 bases). V dropped 3 bases and J dropped 4 bases, with 6 bases sitting between them. The CDR3 runs 12 residues. Per germline, CDR1 SGHRS and CDR2 YFSETQ. The CDR3 region is CASSSGADTQYF. The DNA for the CDR3 is TGCGCCAGCAGCTCGGGGGCAGATACGCAGTATTTT.

This clonotype has a handful of counts. This sequence joins TRBV6-2 or TRBV6-3 and TRBJ2-1; D perhaps matches TRBD2 (5 bases). The CDR3 extends over 15 amino acids. V was pared by 3 bases and J by 4 bases, with 13 bases between. Germline values: CDR1 MNHEY, CDR2 SVGEGT. CDR3 DNA: TGTGCCAGCAGTTATAGGAGTACGGGGTACAATGAGCAGTTCTTC. Translated: CASSYRSTGYNEQFF.

This clonotype appeared many times. V and J are TRBV7-9 and TRBJ1-2, with D maybe TRBD1 (5 bases). CDR1 and CDR2 from the germline V gene are SEHNR and FQNEAQ (reference sequence). V gave up 5 bases and J gave up 5 bases, with 18 bases separating them. The CDR3 totals 15 residues. CDR3 sequence: CASSQTGTAPYGYTF. CDR3 sequence (DNA): TGTGCCAGCAGCCAAACCGGGACGGCACCTTATGGCTACACCTTC.

As for this clonotype: Since no conserved phenylalanine or tryptophan closes the CDR3, a read error is the likely cause. This rearrangement joins TRBV7-2 to TRBJ1-4; TRBD1 matches 7 bases. Germline CDR1 reads SGHTA; CDR2 reads FQGNSA. Germline trimming cut 5 bases from V and 7 bases from J; bases unmatched to any gene: 7. CDR3 length: 14 amino acids. The CDR3 DNA is TGTGCCAGCAGCCAAGGACAGGCAGGTGAAAAACTGTTTATT. It specifies CASSQGQAGEKLFI.

This clonotype has at least ten counts. V gene TRBV29-1 combines with J gene TRBJ2-7, with D tentatively TRBD1 (6 bases). Germline CDR1 is SQVTM and CDR2 is ANQGSEA. Trimming shortened V by 4 bases and J by 2 bases, and 21 bases separated the two germline ends. The CDR3 sequence is 16 residues long. CDR3 nucleotides: TGCAGCGTTGGCCCACCCCCGGGACACCCCACCTACGAGCAGTACTTC. The encoded protein is CSVGPPPGHPTYEQYF.

The chain recombines TRBV7-6 with TRBJ2-3; no reliable D call. Trimming stripped 6 bases from V and 2 bases from J, with 18 bases between. CDR3 length: 16 residues. Germline values: CDR1 SGHVS, CDR2 FNYEAQ. The CDR3 here is CASRPSGLGHTDTQYF. The DNA for the CDR3 is TGTGCCAGCAGGCCTTCGGGCCTAGGTCACACAGATACGCAGTATTTT.

This clonotype was recorded a few times. The J gene is TRBJ1-2, the V gene TRBV19; D uncertain. Trimming cost V 2 bases and J 1 base, with 8 bases left between them. CDR3 length equals 14 residues. CDR1 and CDR2 from the germline V gene are LNHDA and SQIVND (reference sequence). The CDR3 region is CASSIPGINYGYTF. In nucleotides, the CDR3 is TGTGCCAGTAGTATACCCGGTATTAACTATGGCTACACCTTC.